This T cell receptor beta chain was found in a study of blood T cells in healthy people across ages. Overall study results and limits: Per million T cells, TCR beta diversity dropped about linearly as age rose. Versus aged donors, long-lived donors had higher diversity and more naive CD4+ cells.

The CDR3 has 15 amino acids. CDR1 and CDR2 from the germline V gene are MDHEN and SYDVKM. V was clipped by 1 base and J by 3 bases, with 10 bases between them. A sample-barcoded 5' primer and a J-beta primer mix were used in a second PCR of roughly 6 to 11 cycles. Each TCR beta cDNA got a 12-nucleotide random molecular identifier. Each CDR3 protein is one row after TCRdb ran MiXCR on the 5' RACE reads. The top ten hold about 42% of the sample, which has 700,000 to 850,000 distinct CDR3 sequences, approximately 53% seen once. PBMCs numbering at least 6.5 million were isolated per sample. In the case of this clonotype: The antigen is unknown.

The source of this sequence is an older man in good health. Source material: blood. The chain links TRBV28 to TRBJ2-4; D tentatively fits TRBD1 or TRBD2 (5 bases each). CDR3 DNA sequence: TGTGCCAGCAGTTTATTGGGGACGGGCAAAAACATTCAGTACTTC. Residues: CASSLLGTGKNIQYF. Looking up the rest from reference TRBV28 and TRBJ2-4 gives the full variable domain: DVKVTQSSRYLVKRTGEKVFLECVQDMDHENMFWYRQDPGLGLRLIYFSYDVKMKEKGDIPEGYSVSREKKERFSLILESASTNQTSMYLCASSLLGTGKNIQYFGAGTRLSVL.